Listed below are T cell receptor beta chains from one sample, sequenced in a study of blood T cell repertoires in COVID-19. Using immunoSEQ multiplex PCR, the repertoire was profiled, and TCRdb retains in-frame clones only, with some absent. Of 150,000 to 200,000 clones detected, 84% appear once; the ten largest clones hold under 4%. Source material: PBMCs or T cells enriched from blood (not recorded which). These receptors came from a woman aged 30 to 39 who had been exposed to COVID-19. Each CDR3 is given with its conserved first and last residue. The order of the fields is CDR3 protein, CDR3 DNA, clone size, D gene, V gene, J gene. A D gene is named only where the DNA matches it firmly. Clone size is given for some rows only: seen once, a few or many times, or a class if the clone is expanded.

CDR3 protein: CASSLVAGMYEGYTF
CDR3 DNA: TGTGCCAGCAGCTTGGTGGCAGGGATGTATGAGGGCTACACCTTC
clone size: NA
D gene: NA
V gene: TRBV5-4
J gene: TRBJ1-2

CDR3 protein: CASSYGFGGLPRF
CDR3 DNA: TGTGCCAGCAGTTACGGGTTTGGGGGACTCCCCCGCTTT
clone size: NA
D gene: NA
V gene: TRBV6-2/TRBV6-3
J gene: TRBJ1-4

CDR3 protein: CASASGGAYEQYF
CDR3 DNA: TGTGCCAGCGCTAGCGGGGGAGCCTACGAGCAGTACTTC
clone size: NA
D gene: TRBD2
V gene: TRBV27
J gene: TRBJ2-7

CDR3 protein: CASSVTGDNYGYTF
CDR3 DNA: TGCGCCAGCAGCGTCACAGGGGATAACTATGGCTACACCTTC
clone size: NA
D gene: TRBD1
V gene: TRBV5-1
J gene: TRBJ1-2

CDR3 protein: CASSDSAANDNSPLHF
CDR3 DNA: TGTGCCAGCAGTGACTCGGCGGCTAATGATAATTCACCCCTCCACTTT
clone size: once
D gene: NA
V gene: TRBV6-4
J gene: TRBJ1-6

CDR3 protein: CASSLDGRFEAFF
CDR3 DNA: TGTGCCAGCAGCTTGGATGGCAGATTTGAAGCTTTCTTT
clone size: NA
D gene: NA
V gene: TRBV5-4
J gene: TRBJ1-1

CDR3 protein: CAISDQTGGLNTEAFF
CDR3 DNA: TGTGCCATCAGTGACCAGACAGGGGGTTTGAACACTGAAGCTTTCTTT
clone size: NA
D gene: TRBD1
V gene: TRBV10-3
J gene: TRBJ1-1

CDR3 protein: CASSIAYRAAETQYF
CDR3 DNA: TGTGCCAGTAGTATAGCCTACAGGGCAGCGGAGACCCAGTACTTC
clone size: NA
D gene: NA
V gene: TRBV19
J gene: TRBJ2-5

CDR3 protein: CASSLLPGGINQPQHF
CDR3 DNA: TGCGCCAGCAGCTTGTTACCAGGGGGGATCAATCAGCCCCAGCATTTT
clone size: NA
D gene: TRBD1
V gene: TRBV5-1
J gene: TRBJ1-5

CDR3 protein: CASSFNPGGQETQYF
CDR3 DNA: TGTGCCAGCAGCTTTAACCCGGGGGGGCAAGAGACCCAGTACTTC
clone size: NA
D gene: TRBD2
V gene: TRBV7-2
J gene: TRBJ2-5

CDR3 protein: CASSIRQGNEKLFF
CDR3 DNA: TGTGCCAGTAGTATTAGACAGGGCAATGAAAAACTGTTTTTT
clone size: NA
D gene: TRBD1
V gene: TRBV19
J gene: TRBJ1-4

CDR3 protein: CASSPSGGPSYEQYF
CDR3 DNA: TGCGCCAGCAGCCCATCAGGGGGACCCTCCTACGAGCAGTACTTC
clone size: NA
D gene: TRBD1
V gene: TRBV5-1
J gene: TRBJ2-7

CDR3 protein: CASSVPFRDSSGNTIYF
CDR3 DNA: TGTGCCAGCAGTGTGCCTTTTCGGGACAGCTCTGGAAACACCATATATTTT
clone size: NA
D gene: TRBD1
V gene: TRBV2
J gene: TRBJ1-3

CDR3 protein: CASSSRTEAFF
CDR3 DNA: TGTGCCAGCAGCTCGAGGACTGAAGCTTTCTTT
clone size: once
D gene: NA
V gene: TRBV13
J gene: TRBJ1-1

CDR3 protein: CASRTDAYEQYF
CDR3 DNA: TGTGCCAGCCGGACAGATGCCTACGAGCAGTACTTC
clone size: once
D gene: NA
V gene: TRBV2
J gene: TRBJ2-7

CDR3 protein: CASSLVVAAEYEQYF
CDR3 DNA: TGTGCCAGCAGCTTGGTGGTAGCGGCCGAATACGAGCAGTACTTC
clone size: NA
D gene: NA
V gene: TRBV5-6
J gene: TRBJ2-7

CDR3 protein: CASRKYTGRATEAFF
CDR3 DNA: TGTGCCAGCAGAAAGTACACAGGGCGCGCGACTGAAGCTTTCTTT
clone size: NA
D gene: NA
V gene: TRBV6-5
J gene: TRBJ1-1

CDR3 protein: CASSLSVNTEAFF
CDR3 DNA: TGCGCCAGCAGCCTCAGCGTGAACACTGAAGCTTTCTTT
clone size: NA
D gene: NA
V gene: TRBV5-1
J gene: TRBJ1-1

CDR3 protein: CASSIGVNVPYGYTF
CDR3 DNA: TGTGCCAGTAGTATCGGTGTGAATGTTCCCTATGGCTACACCTTC
clone size: NA
D gene: NA
V gene: TRBV19
J gene: TRBJ1-2

CDR3 protein: CASSHTRGNDEQFF
CDR3 DNA: TGTGCCAGCAGCCATACGCGGGGGAATGATGAGCAGTTCTTC
clone size: NA
D gene: TRBD2
V gene: TRBV3-1/TRBV3-2
J gene: TRBJ2-1

CDR3 protein: CASSRQGAYQPQHF
CDR3 DNA: TGTGCCAGTAGTAGACAGGGCGCTTATCAGCCCCAGCATTTT
clone size: NA
D gene: TRBD1
V gene: TRBV19
J gene: TRBJ1-5

CDR3 protein: CASSYSPGGNSPLHF
CDR3 DNA: TGTGCCAGCAGTTACTCTCCAGGGGGTAATTCACCCCTCCACTTT
clone size: NA
D gene: TRBD1
V gene: TRBV6-2/TRBV6-3
J gene: TRBJ1-6

CDR3 protein: CASLQGSNTEAFF
CDR3 DNA: TGTGCCAGTCTACAGGGATCGAACACTGAAGCTTTCTTT
clone size: NA
D gene: NA
V gene: TRBV18
J gene: TRBJ1-1

CDR3 protein: CAWSGRARYGANVLTF
CDR3 DNA: TGTGCCTGGAGTGGGCGGGCGCGCTATGGGGCCAACGTCCTGACTTTC
clone size: NA
D gene: NA
V gene: TRBV30
J gene: TRBJ2-6

CDR3 protein: CASSPRRSYEQYF
CDR3 DNA: TGTGCCAGCAGCCCGAGGAGGTCCTACGAGCAGTACTTC
clone size: NA
D gene: NA
V gene: TRBV6-5
J gene: TRBJ2-7

CDR3 protein: CASSFSTRDSGNTIYF
CDR3 DNA: TGTGCCAGCAGTTTCTCCACCAGGGACTCTGGAAACACCATATATTTT
clone size: few
D gene: NA
V gene: TRBV2
J gene: TRBJ1-3

CDR3 protein: CASSPRDYKGTEAFF
CDR3 DNA: TGCGCCAGCAGCCCCCGGGACTACAAGGGCACTGAAGCTTTCTTT
clone size: NA
D gene: NA
V gene: TRBV4-1
J gene: TRBJ1-1

CDR3 protein: CASKDRGYGYTF
CDR3 DNA: TGTGCCAGCAAGGACAGGGGTTATGGCTACACCTTC
clone size: NA
D gene: TRBD1
V gene: TRBV6-5
J gene: TRBJ1-2

CDR3 protein: CASSPTGNSYGYTF
CDR3 DNA: TGTGCCAGCAGCCCGACAGGGAATAGCTATGGCTACACCTTC
clone size: NA
D gene: TRBD1
V gene: TRBV3-1/TRBV3-2
J gene: TRBJ1-2

CDR3 protein: CASSQGGLTEAFF
CDR3 DNA: TGCGCCAGCAGCCAAGGGGGGCTCACTGAAGCTTTCTTT
clone size: NA
D gene: NA
V gene: TRBV4-3
J gene: TRBJ1-1

CDR3 protein: CAISDLAGVQGYTF
CDR3 DNA: TGTGCCATCAGTGACCTCGCAGGGGTCCAGGGCTACACCTTC
clone size: NA
D gene: NA
V gene: TRBV10-3
J gene: TRBJ1-2

CDR3 protein: CASSSAQGVFGNTIYF
CDR3 DNA: TGTGCCAGCAGCTCCGCTCAGGGGGTTTTTGGAAACACCATATATTTT
clone size: NA
D gene: TRBD1
V gene: TRBV7-6
J gene: TRBJ1-3

CDR3 protein: CASSQGQGAHQPQHF
CDR3 DNA: TGTGCCAGCAGCCAAGGACAGGGGGCACATCAGCCCCAGCATTTT
clone size: NA
D gene: TRBD1
V gene: TRBV16
J gene: TRBJ1-5

CDR3 protein: CASRDDRGNSPLHF
CDR3 DNA: TGCGCCAGCAGGGATGACAGGGGGAATTCACCCCTCCACTTT
clone size: few
D gene: TRBD1
V gene: TRBV10-1
J gene: TRBJ1-6

CDR3 protein: CASSVEDRVGGEQFF
CDR3 DNA: TGTGCCAGCAGCGTCGAGGACAGGGTCGGGGGTGAGCAGTTCTTC
clone size: NA
D gene: TRBD1
V gene: TRBV7-2
J gene: TRBJ2-1

CDR3 protein: CASSDWDGQNYGYTF
CDR3 DNA: TGCGCCAGCAGTGACTGGGATGGACAGAACTATGGCTACACCTTC
clone size: NA
D gene: NA
V gene: TRBV5-1
J gene: TRBJ1-2

CDR3 protein: CASGDRVGSSYNSPLHF
CDR3 DNA: TGTGCCAGCGGGGACAGGGTAGGGAGCTCCTATAATTCACCCCTCCACTTT
clone size: once
D gene: TRBD1
V gene: TRBV5-5
J gene: TRBJ1-6

CDR3 protein: CASSAPGQGGKPQHF
CDR3 DNA: TGTGCCAGCAGCGCCCCGGGACAGGGAGGTAAGCCCCAGCATTTT
clone size: NA
D gene: TRBD1
V gene: TRBV11-2
J gene: TRBJ1-5

CDR3 protein: CASSQESGNHEKLFF
CDR3 DNA: TGTGCCAGCAGCCAAGAATCCGGGAATCATGAAAAACTGTTTTTT
clone size: NA
D gene: NA
V gene: TRBV14
J gene: TRBJ1-4

CDR3 protein: CASSSDRGQMNTEAFF
CDR3 DNA: TGTGCCAGCAGCTCGGACAGGGGGCAAATGAACACTGAAGCTTTCTTT
clone size: NA
D gene: TRBD1
V gene: TRBV7-6
J gene: TRBJ1-1

CDR3 protein: CASSLQGTGGYEQYF
CDR3 DNA: TGTGCCAGCAGCTTACAGGGGACAGGGGGCTACGAGCAGTACTTC
clone size: NA
D gene: TRBD1
V gene: TRBV7-8
J gene: TRBJ2-7

CDR3 protein: CASSLPPGSGATQSGELFF
CDR3 DNA: TGCGCCAGCAGCTTGCCGCCGGGCAGCGGGGCTACGCAATCCGGGGAGCTGTTTTTT
clone size: NA
D gene: TRBD2
V gene: TRBV5-1
J gene: TRBJ2-2

CDR3 protein: CARQRRGLDYGYTF
CDR3 DNA: TGTGCCAGACAACGTCGGGGACTTGACTATGGCTACACCTTC
clone size: NA
D gene: NA
V gene: TRBV2
J gene: TRBJ1-2

CDR3 protein: CAISVGLVEAFF
CDR3 DNA: TGTGCCATCAGTGTGGGGCTAGTGGAAGCTTTCTTT
clone size: NA
D gene: NA
V gene: TRBV10-3
J gene: TRBJ1-1

CDR3 protein: CASSPGNFNQPQHF
CDR3 DNA: TGTGCCAGCAGCCCCGGGAACTTCAATCAGCCCCAGCATTTT
clone size: NA
D gene: NA
V gene: TRBV7-8
J gene: TRBJ1-5

CDR3 protein: CAWNGTGRQETQYF
CDR3 DNA: TGTGCCTGGAACGGGACAGGGCGCCAGGAGACCCAGTACTTC
clone size: NA
D gene: TRBD1
V gene: TRBV30
J gene: TRBJ2-5

CDR3 protein: CASSRISGGAFPGANVLTF
CDR3 DNA: TGTGCCAGCAGTCGGATCTCCGGGGGGGCCTTTCCTGGGGCCAACGTCCTGACTTTC
clone size: NA
D gene: TRBD2
V gene: TRBV6-6
J gene: TRBJ2-6

CDR3 protein: CASSLRTIYEAFF
CDR3 DNA: TGTGCCAGCAGCTTACGGACAATTTATGAAGCTTTCTTT
clone size: NA
D gene: NA
V gene: TRBV5-6
J gene: TRBJ1-1

CDR3 protein: CASSRRQGRSGYTF
CDR3 DNA: TGTGCCAGTAGTAGAAGACAGGGGCGGTCTGGCTACACCTTC
clone size: NA
D gene: TRBD1
V gene: TRBV19
J gene: TRBJ1-2

CDR3 protein: CASSLARAGDKFF
CDR3 DNA: TGCGCCAGCAGCTTGGCCAGAGCGGGGGACAAGTTCTTC
clone size: NA
D gene: TRBD2
V gene: TRBV5-1
J gene: TRBJ2-1

CDR3 protein: CASSLGGGTFTEQYF
CDR3 DNA: TGTGCCAGCAGCTTAGGCGGGGGGACCTTTACCGAGCAGTACTTC
clone size: NA
D gene: TRBD2
V gene: TRBV7-3
J gene: TRBJ2-7